The 2 T cell receptor beta chains below all came from one sample that was sequenced in a study of blood T cell repertoires in COVID-19. Some clones are missing from TCRdb's copy, which holds only in-frame ones; the method was immunoSEQ multiplex PCR. This repertoire shows 110,000 or so clones, over 80% found once; its top ten account for just over 4%. Sequencing was performed on peripheral blood. The receptors stem from a woman in her 70s with acute or convalescent COVID-19.

The chain employs TRBV7-3 and TRBJ2-7, with 8 bases lining up with TRBD1. The CDR3 totals 14 residues. Germline assignment: CDR1 SGHTA and CDR2 FQGTGA. Trimming at V came to 1 base and at J to 3 bases, leaving 2 bases not matched to a gene. This CDR3 reads CASSLKQGDYEQYV. As DNA, the CDR3 is TGTGCCAGCAGCTTAAAACAGGGGGACTACGAGCAGTACGTC.

The V gene is TRBV4-1, the J gene TRBJ2-2; TRBD1 aligns across 9 bases. After removal of 3 bases from V and 2 bases from J, the junction contained 4 bases not matched to a gene. Germline values: CDR1 MGHRA, CDR2 YSYEKL. The CDR3 is 16 residues long. CDR3 sequence (DNA): TGCGCCAGCAGCCAGATGGACAGGGGAAACACCGGGGAGCTGTTTTTT. Its protein is CASSQMDRGNTGELFF.